The clone carrying this TCR beta chain was detected a few times. V was trimmed by 0 bases and J by 0 bases, leaving 8 bases between them. Looked up from germline, CDR1 is KGHSH and CDR2 is LQKENI. The CDR3 loop spans 15 amino acids. These data originate in a study of early T cells in non-severe SARS-CoV-2 infection. TCRdb called the 5' RACE reads again in MiXCR, with one record for every CDR3 protein. The data hold more than 60,000 distinct CDR3 sequences, with approximately 13% observed a single time. The receptor was derived from an adult who was a healthcare worker with PCR-confirmed SARS-CoV-2 infection or an uninfected control (not recorded which). The chain has TRBV18 and TRBJ1-1, with D possibly matching TRBD1 (5 bases). Material for sequencing was whole blood. The CDR3 nucleotides are TGTGCCAGCTCACCACCAGGGGTGTTGAACACTGAAGCTTTCTTT. Protein: CASSPPGVLNTEAFF.